These T cell receptor beta chains were read from a single sample in a study of cytomegalovirus exposure and HLA in healthy donors. Libraries were prepared by immunoSEQ multiplex PCR; TCRdb keeps only in-frame clonotypes and omits some of them. The sample includes around 65,000 clones, about 81% of them seen just once. The sample consisted of PBMCs. Receptors originate from a man between 45 and 60 years old in good health and CMV-seropositive. The CDR3 runs from the conserved cysteine through the conserved F or W. The D gene is left open where the match is weak. Clone size appears in some rows only: once, few, many, or a class for an expanded clone.

D gene,V gene,J gene,clone size,CDR3 protein,CDR3 DNA
NA,TRBV5-6,TRBJ2-2,NA,CASSLDLHAGGYTGELFF,TGTGCCAGCAGCTTGGACCTACACGCCGGGGGATACACCGGGGAGCTGTTTTTT
TRBD1,TRBV5-5,TRBJ1-2,NA,CASSLAGGGDGYTF,TGTGCCAGCAGCTTGGCAGGGGGCGGGGATGGCTACACCTTC
NA,TRBV6-5,TRBJ2-3,NA,CASSDSTGTDTQYF,TGTGCCAGCAGTGACTCGACAGGCACAGATACGCAGTATTTT
TRBD1,TRBV6-5,TRBJ1-5,few,CASKVTGEQPQHF,TGTGCCAGCAAAGTTACAGGGGAACAGCCCCAGCATTTT
NA,TRBV4-1,TRBJ1-1,NA,CASSQGRTGDNTEAFF,TGCGCCAGCAGCCAAGGCAGAACAGGTGACAACACTGAAGCTTTCTTT
NA,TRBV6-5,TRBJ1-1,NA,CASSPMDTANTEAFF,TGTGCCAGCAGCCCGATGGATACAGCGAACACTGAAGCTTTCTTT
NA,TRBV28,TRBJ1-5,NA,CASSFGRAFNQPQHF,TGTGCCAGCAGTTTCGGCAGGGCTTTCAATCAGCCCCAGCATTTT
TRBD1,TRBV27,TRBJ2-7,NA,CASRTGLYEQYF,TGTGCCAGCCGGACAGGACTCTACGAGCAGTACTTC
TRBD1,TRBV18,TRBJ1-2,NA,CASSQQTGQSFGYTF,TGTGCCAGCTCACAACAGACAGGGCAGAGCTTTGGCTACACCTTC
NA,TRBV2,TRBJ2-5,few,CASSIVPRETQYF,TGTGCCAGCAGTATAGTCCCCCGAGAGACCCAGTACTTC
TRBD2,TRBV5-1,TRBJ2-7,once,CASSLGAGGPYEQYF,TGCGCCAGCAGCTTGGGTGCGGGGGGGCCCTACGAGCAGTACTTC
TRBD2,TRBV6-5,TRBJ2-5,once,CASSGYSGGAETQYF,TGTGCCAGCAGTGGTTATAGCGGGGGGGCGGAGACCCAGTACTTC
NA,TRBV5-1,TRBJ2-7,once,CASSLGLAGIYEQYF,TGCGCCAGCAGCTTGGGTCTTGCAGGGATCTACGAGCAGTACTTC
NA,TRBV2,TRBJ1-2,NA,CASSVTVQMTGYTF,TGTGCCAGCAGTGTGACAGTCCAGATGACGGGCTACACCTTC
NA,TRBV14,TRBJ2-2,NA,CASSPRTGLSNTGELFF,TGTGCCAGCAGCCCGAGAACCGGTCTTTCAAACACCGGGGAGCTGTTTTTT
TRBD1,TRBV5-1,TRBJ1-4,NA,CASSTGQGGSSEKLFF,TGCGCCAGCAGTACGGGACAGGGGGGATCAAGTGAAAAACTGTTTTTT
NA,TRBV6-1,TRBJ2-2,few,CASSEWGVTGELFF,TGTGCCAGCAGTGAATGGGGGGTTACCGGGGAGCTGTTTTTT
NA,TRBV4-3,TRBJ2-6,NA,CASSPRGGARTHGLTF,TGCGCCAGCAGCCCGAGGGGGGGGGCGAGAACCCATGGCCTGACTTTC
NA,TRBV6-1,TRBJ2-1,NA,CASSERGAPKEQFF,TGTGCCAGCAGTGAACGGGGGGCCCCCAAGGAGCAGTTCTTC
TRBD2,TRBV4-3,TRBJ2-5,NA,CASSPVGSGGAERETQYF,TGCGCCAGCAGCCCCGTGGGTAGCGGGGGGGCCGAAAGAGAGACCCAGTACTTC
NA,TRBV4-2,TRBJ2-6,NA,CASSQEGGRLSGANVLTF,TGTGCCAGCAGCCAAGAAGGCGGCCGACTCTCTGGGGCCAACGTCCTGACTTTC
NA,TRBV27,TRBJ1-6,NA,CASSSSTGNSPLHF,TGTGCCAGCAGCTCATCCACAGGGAATTCACCCCTCCACTTT
NA,TRBV6-6,TRBJ2-4,NA,CASSYSGGVDKNIQYF,TGTGCCAGCAGTTACTCGGGGGGAGTGGACAAAAACATTCAGTACTTC
TRBD1,TRBV7-9,TRBJ1-6,NA,CASSPGDRVRSPLHF,TGTGCCAGCAGCCCCGGGGACAGGGTTCGGTCACCCCTCCACTTT
NA,TRBV2,TRBJ2-7,few,CASAVSGNYEQYF,TGTGCCAGCGCCGTTTCCGGGAACTACGAGCAGTACTTC
TRBD1,TRBV6-5,TRBJ2-7,NA,CASSSGQGFSYEQYF,TGTGCCAGCAGCTCGGGACAGGGTTTTTCCTACGAGCAGTACTTC
NA,TRBV7-9,TRBJ2-5,NA,CASSLLAENSQETQYF,TGTGCCAGCAGCTTGTTGGCGGAAAATAGCCAAGAGACCCAGTACTTC
TRBD2,TRBV14,TRBJ2-1,few,CASSLLSGGTYNEQFF,TGTGCCAGCAGCCTTCTTAGCGGGGGGACCTACAATGAGCAGTTCTTC
TRBD2,TRBV28,TRBJ2-4,NA,CASSLSGLADLAKNIQYF,TGTGCCAGCAGTTTATCGGGACTAGCGGACCTAGCCAAAAACATTCAGTACTTC
TRBD1,TRBV7-2,TRBJ1-2,NA,CASSLDRATTSF,TGTGCCAGCAGCCTAGACAGGGCTACTACGTCCTTC
NA,TRBV30,TRBJ1-1,few,CAWSVRVNTEAFF,TGTGCCTGGAGTGTTCGGGTGAACACTGAAGCTTTCTTT
NA,TRBV30,TRBJ2-7,NA,CAMGKPYEQYF,TGTGCCATGGGCAAGCCCTACGAGCAGTACTTC
NA,TRBV18,TRBJ1-1,NA,CASSQRPVRNTEAFF,TGTGCCAGCTCACAACGTCCGGTGAGGAACACTGAAGCTTTCTTT
NA,TRBV7-6,TRBJ2-7,NA,CASSPPSDYEQYF,TGTGCCAGCAGCCCCCCTAGCGACTACGAGCAGTACTTC
NA,TRBV7-6,TRBJ2-2,NA,CASSSYRVSPGELFF,TGTGCCAGCAGTTCGTACAGGGTTTCTCCCGGGGAGCTGTTTTTT
NA,TRBV15,TRBJ1-3,NA,CATSRAGGNTIYF,TGTGCCACCAGCAGAGCGGGGGGAAACACCATATATTTT